This TCR beta chain was identified during a study of CD8+ T cells in alopecia areata. Study at large: Affected scalp percentage set treated patients' severity scores.

The CDR3 length is 16 residues. V dropped 5 bases and J dropped 6; count of bases not matched to a gene: 12. CDR1 is SEHNR, CDR2 FQNEAQ, per germline (reference sequence). Extracted from the samples, RNA was reverse transcribed into cDNA to serve as the sequencing template. Some clones are missing from TCRdb's copy, which holds only in-frame ones; the method was immunoSEQ multiplex PCR. The table lists tens of thousands of clones, roughly 28% of them singletons. The sample's treatment: oral pan-JAK inhibitor, 5-10 mg twice daily. A few counts support this clone. The chain joins TRBV7-9 to TRBJ2-7, with TRBD2 matching 11 bases. The clonotype was recovered from a human donor with alopecia areata. Sequencing used CD8+ T cells sorted from blood, obtained at week 4, from a patient treated with tofacitinib. Written as DNA, the CDR3 is TGTGCCAGCAGCCCTAGTGGGACTAGCGGAACCATCGAGCAGTACTTC. This sequence encodes CASSPSGTSGTIEQYF.